One and the same sample provided the 7 T cell receptor beta chains below, sequenced in a study of T cell responses to AZD1222 COVID-19 vaccine. The method was immunoSEQ multiplex PCR; TCRdb's version includes in-frame clones alone and lacks a portion of them. The repertoire holds about 180,000 clones, about 85% seen once, with 2% to 3% in the top ten. The sample here was peripheral blood, taken on day 0 of AZD1222 vaccination. Every receptor here comes from an adult in good health.

The V gene is TRBV18, the J gene TRBJ2-3; D gene unclear. Germline lookup yields CDR1 KGHSH and CDR2 LQKENI. This CDR3 region has 12 residues. V lost 6 bases and J 6 bases, leaving 10 bases between the germline ends. CDR3 nucleotide sequence: TGTGCCAGCTCGATCGACGGCGATACGCAGTATTTT. The encoded protein is CASSIDGDTQYF. The full variable domain, its missing parts supplied by reference TRBV18 and TRBJ2-3, is NAGVMQNPRHLVRRRGQEARLRCSPMKGHSHVYWYRQLPEEGLKFMVYLQKENIIDESGMPKERFSAEFPKEGPSILRIQQVVRGDSAAYFCASSIDGDTQYFGPGTRLTVL.

V is TRBV19 and J is TRBJ2-3, with 7 nucleotides matching TRBD1. Germline V gene data show CDR1 as LNHDA and CDR2 as SQIVND (reference sequence). The trim removed 9 bases at V and 1 base at J, leaving 7 bases unmatched. This CDR3 comprises 14 residues. Here the CDR3 DNA reads TGTGCCAGCTGGGACAGCCGTGGCACAGATACGCAGTATTTT. Translation gives CASWDSRGTDTQYF.

This clone was detected a few times. V usage is TRBV29-1 and J usage is TRBJ1-3; D is undetermined. CDR1 and CDR2 from the germline V gene are SQVTM and ANQGSEA. The V gene lost 7 bases and the J gene lost 3 bases, with 7 bases spanning the gap. The CDR3 covers 11 residues. Here the CDR3 reads CSARLGNTIYF. The CDR3, as DNA: TGCAGCGCCCGACTTGGAAACACCATATATTTT.

The chain combines TRBV29-1 with TRBJ1-2; no firm D call. This CDR3 is built from 15 residues. CDR1 is SQVTM and CDR2 is ANQGSEA in the germline V gene. V lost 4 bases, J lost 4 bases, and 19 bases lay in between. CDR3 in DNA: TGCAGCGTTGGCCCGCCACTATGGGAGTCCTATGGCTACACCTTC. As protein: CSVGPPLWESYGYTF.

V gene TRBV5-1 combines with J gene TRBJ1-2; 10 bases map to TRBD1. With 3 bases clipped from V and 3 bases from J, the junction kept 2 bases outside the gene matches. This CDR3 spans 14 amino acids. Germline lookup yields CDR1 SGHRS and CDR2 YFSETQ. DNA for the CDR3: TGCGCCAGCAGCTGGGACAGGGGAGACTATGGCTACACCTTC. Its protein is CASSWDRGDYGYTF.

The chain links TRBV10-3 to TRBJ1-5; 11 nucleotides line up with TRBD1. Germline CDR1 reads ENHRY; CDR2 reads SYGVKD. The CDR3 loop spans 20 amino acids. V lost 2 bases to trimming and J lost 2 bases; unmatched junction nucleotides: 14. The CDR3 sequence is CAISEEDRGRGSVGNQPQHF. The CDR3 coding sequence is TGTGCCATCAGTGAGGAGGACAGGGGGCGGGGTAGCGTGGGCAATCAGCCCCAGCATTTT.

The chain is built from TRBV3-1 (or the pseudogene TRBV3-2) and TRBJ2-1; D perhaps matches TRBD2 (6 bases). Trimming stripped 1 base from V and 7 bases from J, with 20 bases between. Looked up from germline, CDR1 is LGHDT and CDR2 is YNNKEL (reference sequence). CDR3 size: 17 residues. The chain's CDR3 is CASSQVTSSQGGNEQFF. The CDR3 coding sequence is TGTGCCAGCAGCCAAGTAACTAGCAGTCAAGGAGGGAATGAGCAGTTCTTC.